Each of the 23 T cell receptor beta chains below was sequenced from the same sample in a study of cytomegalovirus exposure and HLA in healthy donors. Amplification used 60 Vbeta primers and 13 Jbeta primers. The method was immunoSEQ multiplex PCR; TCRdb's version includes in-frame clones alone and lacks a portion of them. The sample gives around 150,000 clones, roughly 62% of which show up once; 1.8% is in the top ten. Sequenced material: PBMCs. The receptors stem from a male donor in good health and CMV-seronegative.

The J gene is TRBJ2-1, the V gene TRBV27; perhaps TRBD1 as D (5 bases). The ends were cut back, 6 bases at V and 5 bases at J, with 11 bases in the middle. The CDR3 length is 13 residues. Germline CDR1 is MNHEY and CDR2 is SMNVEV (reference sequence). Written as DNA, the CDR3 is TGTGCCAGCAGCCGTGAGACAGACAATGAGCAGTTCTTC. It yields the protein CASSRETDNEQFF.

This clone has only a few counts. The gene calls are TRBV7-2 and TRBJ2-7, with 8 bases matching TRBD2. The CDR3 sequence is 15 residues long. Germline CDR1 and CDR2: SGHTA and FQGNSA. The J segment lost 0 bases and the V segment lost 6 bases, leaving 7 bases of the junction unmatched. The CDR3 protein is CASSYSGASSYEQYF. CDR3 nucleotides: TGTGCCAGCAGTTATAGCGGGGCTAGCTCCTACGAGCAGTACTTC.

V is TRBV27 and J is TRBJ1-4, with D tentatively TRBD1 (6 bases). Germline V gene data show CDR1 as MNHEY and CDR2 as SMNVEV (reference sequence). Deletions cut 6 bases from V and 6 bases from J, with 17 bases between. The CDR3 is 15 residues long. The CDR3 sequence is CASSQKWGPDEKLFF. In DNA form, the CDR3 reads TGTGCCAGCAGCCAAAAGTGGGGGCCGGATGAAAAACTGTTTTTT.

The chain is built from TRBV6-1 and TRBJ2-7; a weak D match, TRBD1 (6 bases). Germline V gives CDR1 MNHNS, CDR2 SASEGT. The CDR3 covers 14 residues. Trimming shortened V by 2 bases and J by 3 bases, and 11 bases separated the two germline ends. DNA of the CDR3: TGTGCCAGCAGTGAAATAGGGGGTGGCTACGAGCAGTACTTC. Translation gives CASSEIGGGYEQYF.

This clone was counted many times. The chain recombines TRBV6-5 with TRBJ2-3; perhaps TRBD1 as D (5 bases). Trimming left V 7 bases short and J 6 bases short, with 20 bases between. The CDR3 runs 15 residues. Germline V CDR1 and CDR2: MNHEY, SVGAGI. The chain's CDR3 is CASTRGGATGDTQYF. In DNA, the CDR3 is TGTGCCAGCACTCGCGGTGGGGCGACTGGGGATACGCAGTATTTT.

CDR3 protein: CASSRGTGGSSYNSPLHF. The CDR3 bases are TGTGCCAGCTCAAGGGGGACAGGGGGAAGCTCCTATAATTCACCCCTCCACTTT. The chain couples TRBV18 to TRBJ1-6, with TRBD1 identical over 11 bases. The V and J ends lost 5 bases and 0 bases, in that order; junction bases with no gene match: 6. The CDR3 is 18 amino acids. Germline loops: CDR1 KGHSH, CDR2 LQKENI.

The chain combines TRBV7-9 with TRBJ1-1, with D hard to call. The CDR3 has 12 amino acids. Germline CDR1 is SEHNR and CDR2 is FQNEAQ (reference sequence). The V gene lost 7 bases and the J gene lost 5 bases, with 11 bases spanning the gap. The CDR3 nucleotides read TGTGCCAGCACCCCGGTGGTTACTGAAGCTTTCTTT. This sequence encodes CASTPVVTEAFF.

V and J are TRBV28 and TRBJ1-4, with D possibly TRBD1 on 5 matching bases. Germline V gene lookup returns CDR1 MDHEN and CDR2 SYDVKM. The CDR3 loop spans 15 amino acids. The V and J ends lost 6 bases and 0 bases respectively, with 11 bases between them. The CDR3 protein is CASSRGDSTNEKLFF. Here the CDR3 DNA reads TGTGCCAGCAGCCGAGGGGACTCAACTAATGAAAAACTGTTTTTT. The full variable domain, in which reference TRBV28 and TRBJ1-4 provide the parts outside the CDR3, is DVKVTQSSRYLVKRTGEKVFLECVQDMDHENMFWYRQDPGLGLRLIYFSYDVKMKEKGDIPEGYSVSREKKERFSLILESASTNQTSMYLCASSRGDSTNEKLFFGSGTQLSVL.

This clone was observed a handful of times. The chain uses TRBV19 and TRBJ2-7; weak D call: TRBD1 (5 bases). This CDR3 has 17 residues. CDR1 and CDR2 from the germline V gene are LNHDA and SQIVND (reference sequence). Trimming took off 1 base at V and 4 bases at J, with 20 bases between the two ends. This CDR3 reads CASSIVSSPRASYEQYF. CDR3 DNA sequence: TGTGCCAGTAGTATAGTTAGTTCACCCAGGGCTTCGTACGAGCAGTACTTC. Full variable domain (rest looked up from reference TRBV19 and TRBJ2-7): DGGITQSPKYLFRKEGQNVTLSCEQNLNHDAMYWYRQDPGQGLRLIYYSQIVNDFQKGDIAEGYSVSREKKESFPLTVTSAQKNPTAFYLCASSIVSSPRASYEQYFGPGTRLTVT.

The chain recombines TRBV19 with TRBJ2-7; 9 bases are a match to TRBD1. The CDR3 contains 14 residues. CDR1 is LNHDA and CDR2 is SQIVND in the germline V gene (reference sequence). Trimming removed 4 bases from V and 6 bases from J; junction bases left unmatched: 7. The CDR3 DNA sequence: TGTGCCAGTAGTACGGGACAGGGTGCCTCCGAGCAGTACTTC. Amino acid sequence: CASSTGQGASEQYF.

The chain employs TRBV29-1 and TRBJ1-2; no definite D call. The germline gives CDR1 SQVTM, CDR2 ANQGSEA. CDR3 size: 15 residues. The V end lost 7 bases, the J end lost 6 bases, and 24 bases lay between the germline ends. The CDR3 DNA is TGCAGCGCTGCTGGTCCAGCGTCCTCCCTTGATGGCTACACCTTC. Translated: CSAAGPASSLDGYTF.

The chain combines TRBV4-2 with TRBJ1-5; D is ambiguous. The germline V gene has CDR1 LGHNA and CDR2 YNFKEQ. This CDR3 contains 15 residues. Deletions cut 0 bases from V and 0 bases from J, with 6 bases between. CDR3 nucleotides: TGTGCCAGCAGCCAAGATAGAGTTAGCAATCAGCCCCAGCATTTT. The encoded protein is CASSQDRVSNQPQHF.

Comment on this clone: The same CDR3 can be traced to other DNA sequences in this sample. This chain connects TRBV6-6 to TRBJ1-2; D is unclear. Trimming took 6 bases from V and 0 from J, leaving 8 bases between them. Germline CDR1 is MNHNY and CDR2 is SVGAGI (reference sequence). The CDR3 spans 13 residues. The CDR3: CASSTRSNYGYTF. As DNA, the CDR3 is TGTGCCAGCAGCACCAGATCTAACTATGGCTACACCTTC.

This rearrangement joins TRBV13 to TRBJ2-2; 8 bases are a match to TRBD1. CDR3 size: 17 residues. Losses at the gene ends were 4 bases for V and 2 bases for J; bases not matched to a gene: 9. Germline loops: CDR1 PRHDT, CDR2 FYEKMQ (reference sequence). The CDR3 spells CASSSTDRGINTGELFF. CDR3 bases: TGTGCCAGCAGCTCAACCGACAGGGGAATAAACACCGGGGAGCTGTTTTTT.

The gene calls are TRBV25-1 and TRBJ1-1; weak D call: TRBD1 (5 bases). Looked up from germline, CDR1 is MGHDK and CDR2 is SYGVNS. The CDR3 sequence is 13 residues long. V gave up 5 bases and J gave up 1 base, with 8 bases separating them. In DNA form, the CDR3 reads TGTGCCAGCAGTCTACAGGAGAACACTGAAGCTTTCTTT. This gives the protein CASSLQENTEAFF.

The rearrangement uses TRBV6-6 and TRBJ1-1; 7 nucleotides align to TRBD1. Germline CDR1 MNHNY, CDR2 SVGAGI (reference sequence). CDR3 size: 15 residues. V lost 5 bases to trimming and J lost 4 bases; unmatched junction nucleotides: 10. The CDR3 reads CASSPGDRGSTEAFF. In DNA, the CDR3 is TGTGCCAGCAGTCCTGGGGACAGAGGATCCACTGAAGCTTTCTTT.

The chain links TRBV18 to TRBJ1-5; D remains ambiguous. Germline lookup yields CDR1 KGHSH and CDR2 LQKENI. Trimming removed 2 bases at V and 6 bases at J, with 8 bases between. The length of the CDR3 is 13 residues. The CDR3 DNA follows: TGTGCCAGCTCACCAATCGAGAGTCAGCCCCAGCATTTT. The encoded protein is CASSPIESQPQHF.

V and J are TRBV25-1 and TRBJ1-1, with unresolved D. The CDR3 spans 11 residues. V was pared by 2 bases and J by 11 bases, with 9 bases between. The germline V gene has CDR1 MGHDK and CDR2 SYGVNS. The CDR3 bases are TGTGCCAGCAGTGAACGGGTTAGGGCTTTCTTT. Translating gives CASSERVRAFF.

This clone was counted only a few times. V gene TRBV28 combines with J gene TRBJ1-2, with TRBD1 as a possible D gene (5 bases). Germline values: CDR1 MDHEN, CDR2 SYDVKM. This CDR3 is built from 13 residues. V dropped 5 bases and J dropped 0 bases, with 7 bases sitting between them. The chain's CDR3 is CASSQGPNYGYTF. The CDR3 DNA reads as TGTGCCAGCAGTCAGGGTCCTAACTATGGCTACACCTTC.

This chain uses TRBV7-3 with TRBJ1-1, with TRBD1 matching 7 bases. This CDR3 has 13 amino acids. Looked up from germline, CDR1 is SGHTA and CDR2 is FQGTGA. V was clipped by 3 bases and J by 3 bases; unmatched bases: 1. Written as DNA, the CDR3 is TGTGCCAGCAGCTTCGACAGGGACACTGAAGCTTTCTTT. Translating it yields CASSFDRDTEAFF.

J is TRBJ2-3 and V is TRBV12-5; D gene unclear. The germline V gene has CDR1 LGHNT and CDR2 FRNRAP. The CDR3 is 15 residues long. The V end was cut by 1 base, the J end by 2 bases, with 10 bases between. Written as DNA, the CDR3 is TGTGCTAGTGGTTTGGGAGTTCTCATCACAGATACGCAGTATTTT. Amino acid sequence: CASGLGVLITDTQYF.

The chain is built from TRBV7-9 and TRBJ1-1; 7 bases map to TRBD1. The CDR3 covers 14 residues. Germline-derived CDR1 and CDR2 are SEHNR and FQNEAQ (reference sequence). With V trimmed by 2 bases and J by 5 bases, 5 bases remained unmatched. CDR3 sequence: CASSLWQGGTEAFF. CDR3 coding DNA: TGTGCCAGCAGCTTATGGCAGGGGGGTACTGAAGCTTTCTTT.

This rearrangement joins TRBV28 to TRBJ1-5, with D perhaps TRBD1 (6 bases). Germline-derived CDR1 and CDR2 are MDHEN and SYDVKM. This CDR3 has 15 amino acids. Trimming stripped 8 bases from V and 3 bases from J, with 17 bases between. CDR3: CASGLGGGPNQPQHF. In DNA, the CDR3 is TGTGCCAGCGGCTTGGGCGGGGGCCCCAATCAGCCCCAGCATTTT.